This T cell receptor (beta chain) is from a study of T cell repertoires in cytomegalovirus infection (dated by TCRdb to the late 2010s). Some background on the complete study: Recently identified HLA-C-restricted CMV epitopes, whose presentation resists viral immunomodulation, were targeted by peptide stimulations together with well-studied HLA-B-restricted epitopes. Donor HLA type was relevant to the analysis, because carriage of CMV infection together with the matching HLA type was indicated by public TCR beta signatures.

This clonotype was seen a handful of times. Its antigen has not been determined. Base qualities are not at hand, and no much larger clone is one base apart. Sequencing took place on an Illumina HiSeq 1500. Using fastp at Q25 and MiXCR, TCRdb reprocessed the public reads and kept productive beta chains. One record per CDR3 amino acid sequence lists the most common genes and DNA. Recorded for this sample are under 200,000 distinct CDR3 sequences; about 20% of them occurred a single time. The biggest ten clones account for under 30% of the sample. This sample's treatment or condition label indicates: in vitro stimulation with specific CMV peptide epitopes to enrich CMV-specific T cells. The paper as a whole reports these results and caveats: In the ex vivo response, HLA-C-restricted CMV-specific TCR beta clonotypes were dominant, and in two of eight donors the single most frequent clonotype came from this HLA-C-restricted group. In both this cohort and an independent roughly 400-donor cohort, the cumulative frequency of public TCR beta family members distinguished carriers of CMV infection plus the relevant HLA type.

The starting material was CD8+ T cells from cultured PBMCs, obtained from culture after CMV antigen stimulation. This TCR came from a human donor in good health (CMV status not recorded). Some clones in this sample may be carry-over from other donors' samples.

The CDR3 has the sequence CASSQSIADTQYF. The nucleotides are TGTGCCAGCAGCCAATCAATAGCAGATACGCAGTATTTT. The chain employs TRBV4-2 and TRBJ2-3; no D gene is confidently identified. V gives up 2 bases and J gives up 4 bases, and the segment between their germline ends measures 7 bases. From a lookup of the germline V gene, CDR1 and CDR2 are LGHNA and YNFKEQ. The CDR3, from cysteine to phenylalanine, totals 13 residues. The sequence is cut down to CDR3 DNA, 39 bases in frame from base 1.